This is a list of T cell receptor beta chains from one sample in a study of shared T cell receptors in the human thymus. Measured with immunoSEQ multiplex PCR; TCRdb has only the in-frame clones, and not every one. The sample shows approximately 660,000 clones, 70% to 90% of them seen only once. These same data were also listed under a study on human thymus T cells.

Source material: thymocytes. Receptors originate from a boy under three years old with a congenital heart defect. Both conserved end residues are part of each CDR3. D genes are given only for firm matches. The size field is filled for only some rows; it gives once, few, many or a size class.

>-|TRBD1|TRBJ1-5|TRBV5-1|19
TGCGCCAGCAGCCCTGGAGGACAGGGAGGAGGGCGTAGCAATCAGCCCCAGCATTTT
CASSPGGQGGGRSNQPQHF
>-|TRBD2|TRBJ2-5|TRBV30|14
TGTGCCTGGCGCCGGGGACTAGTGGGTAGGACCCAGTACTTC
CAWRRGLVGRTQYF
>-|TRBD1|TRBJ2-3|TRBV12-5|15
TGTGCTAGTGGTCCCCTAGGGGGCATGGGGGATACGCAGTATTTT
CASGPLGGMGDTQYF
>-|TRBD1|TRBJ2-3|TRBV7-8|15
TGTGCCAGCAGCTTAGTCCAGGGGGACACAGATACGCAGTATTTT
CASSLVQGDTDTQYF
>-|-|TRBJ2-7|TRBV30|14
TGTGCCTGGAGTGATGTGGGCCAAAACTACGAGCAGTACTTC
CAWSDVGQNYEQYF
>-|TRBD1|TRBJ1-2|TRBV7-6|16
TGTGCCAGCAGCCCCCTCAGGGGGCCGAGAAACTATGGCTACACCTTC
CASSPLRGPRNYGYTF
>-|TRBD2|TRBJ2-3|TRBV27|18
TGTGCCAGCAGTTTATCGAAGGAGCGGGAGCGAGAGACAGATACGCAGTATTTT
CASSLSKERERETDTQYF
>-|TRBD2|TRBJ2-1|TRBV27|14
TGTGCCAGCACTACGGGACTAGCTCTCAATGAGCAGTTCTTC
CASTTGLALNEQFF
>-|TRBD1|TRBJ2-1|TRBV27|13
TGTGCCAGCCGGACAGGGCTCTACAATGAGCAGTTCTTC
CASRTGLYNEQFF
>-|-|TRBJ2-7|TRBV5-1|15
TGCGCCAGCAGCTGGGCCCCGGGACAAACCTACGAGCAGTACTTC
CASSWAPGQTYEQYF
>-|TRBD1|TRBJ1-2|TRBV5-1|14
TGCGCCAGCAGCTCAGGACAGGGAAACTATGGCTACACCTTC
CASSSGQGNYGYTF
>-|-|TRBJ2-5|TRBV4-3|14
TGCGCCAGCAGCCCTACGGGGAGTAGGGAGACCCAGTACTTC
CASSPTGSRETQYF
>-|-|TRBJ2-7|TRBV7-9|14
TGTGCCAGCACCCGGGCAGGGGGGTCTTACGAGCAGTACTTC
CASTRAGGSYEQYF
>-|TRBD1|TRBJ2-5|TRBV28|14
TGTGCCACATGCTCCGGGACAGGGGGCGAGACCCAGTACTTC
CATCSGTGGETQYF
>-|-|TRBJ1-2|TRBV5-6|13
TGTGCCAGCAGCTTGAGTCAGGGTAATGGCTACACCTTC
CASSLSQGNGYTF
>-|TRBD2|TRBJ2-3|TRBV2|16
TGTGCCAGCACACAGTTCTTTAGCGGGATGGCAGATACGCAGTATTTT
CASTQFFSGMADTQYF
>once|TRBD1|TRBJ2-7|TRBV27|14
TGTGCCAGCAGTTACAACAGGGGTAGGGACGAGCAGTACTTC
CASSYNRGRDEQYF
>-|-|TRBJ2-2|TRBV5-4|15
TGTGCCAGCAGCCCCCGGACAGCTCTCACCGGGGAGCTGTTTTTT
CASSPRTALTGELFF
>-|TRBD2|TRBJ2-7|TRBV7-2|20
TGTGCCAGCAACTTAGCGTTACCTAGCGGGAGGGCCCTGGCTGAGAACGAGCAGTACTTC
CASNLALPSGRALAENEQYF
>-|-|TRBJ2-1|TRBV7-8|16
TGTGCCAGCAGCTTACCCCGTGGCAGGCGACTATTGGAGCAGTTCTTC
CASSLPRGRRLLEQFF
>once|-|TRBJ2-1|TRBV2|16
TGTGCCAGCAGTGAAGTGGCGGGGCACTCCTACAATGAGCAGTTCTTC
CASSEVAGHSYNEQFF
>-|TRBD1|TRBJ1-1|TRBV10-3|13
TGTGCCAAAAGCCGGGACAGGGGCACTGAAGCTTTCTTT
CAKSRDRGTEAFF
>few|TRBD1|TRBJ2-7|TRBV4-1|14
TGCGCCAGCAGCCCGACAGGGGCAGGGTACGAGCAGTACTTC
CASSPTGAGYEQYF
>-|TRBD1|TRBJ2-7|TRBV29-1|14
TGCAGCGTTGAGACAGGGGTCAACTCCTACGAGCAGTACTTC
CSVETGVNSYEQYF
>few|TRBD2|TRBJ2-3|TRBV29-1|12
TGCAGCCTCGTGGGGGAGGGAGATACGCAGTATTTT
CSLVGEGDTQYF
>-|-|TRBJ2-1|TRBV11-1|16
TGTGCCAGCAGCTTAACCTCTGGGCGCGCCTACAATGAGCAGTTCTTC
CASSLTSGRAYNEQFF
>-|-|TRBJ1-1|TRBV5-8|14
TGTGCCAGCAGCTTGCCTGGCCAGAACACTGAAGCTTTCTTT
CASSLPGQNTEAFF
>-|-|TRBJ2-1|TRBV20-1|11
TGCAGTGCTAGTCCCGGGACTGTGGGGTTCTTC
CSASPGTVGFF
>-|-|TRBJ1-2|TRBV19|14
TGTGCCAGTAGTATTAAGGACAGCCTCTATGGCTACACCTTC
CASSIKDSLYGYTF
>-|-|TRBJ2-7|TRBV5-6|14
TGTGCCAGCAGCCCCGGACATAGCTCCTACGAGCAGTACTTC
CASSPGHSSYEQYF
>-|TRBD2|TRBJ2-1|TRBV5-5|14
TGTGCCAGCAGCTCCGGGACTAGCGGGAGAAAGCAGTTCTTC
CASSSGTSGRKQFF
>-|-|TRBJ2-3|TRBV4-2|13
TGTGCCAGCAGCCCCGCGGCCACAGATACGCAGTATTTT
CASSPAATDTQYF
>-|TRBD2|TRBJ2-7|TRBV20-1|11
TGCAGCTTCCTAGCGGTGGACGAGCAGTACTTC
CSFLAVDEQYF
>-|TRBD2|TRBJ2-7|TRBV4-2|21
TGTGCCAGCAGCCAAGAAGATCCCTCTGGGGTAGCGGGAGCACTTCCCCACGAGCAGTACTTC
CASSQEDPSGVAGALPHEQYF
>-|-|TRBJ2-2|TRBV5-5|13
TGTGCCAGCAGCGCCACGACGGGCGGGGAGCTGTTTTTT
CASSATTGGELFF
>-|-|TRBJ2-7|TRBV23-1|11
TGCGCCAGCAGTCAAAGGGGGGGCCAGTACTTC
CASSQRGGQYF
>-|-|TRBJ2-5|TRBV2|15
TGTGCCAGCAGTACCGGGGCGGGGCCAGGGGAGACCCAGTACTTC
CASSTGAGPGETQYF
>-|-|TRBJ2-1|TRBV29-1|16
TGCAGCGTTGAAGGCTTTAGGTTATCAGGCCACAATGAGCAGTTCTTC
CSVEGFRLSGHNEQFF
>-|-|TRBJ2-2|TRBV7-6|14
TGTGCCAGCACCCGTCGTAGTTCGTTCGGGGAGCTGTTTTTT
CASTRRSSFGELFF
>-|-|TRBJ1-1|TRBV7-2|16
TGTGCCAGCAGCTTAGCGCAGGGGTTTATGAACACTGAAGCTTTCTTT
CASSLAQGFMNTEAFF
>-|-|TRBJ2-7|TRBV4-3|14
TGCGCCAGCAGCCAAGATCCAGGTGGCCACGAGCAGTACTTC
CASSQDPGGHEQYF
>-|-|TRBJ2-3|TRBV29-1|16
TGCAGCGTTGAATTCAGTGGGACTGCTAGCACAGATACGCAGTATTTT
CSVEFSGTASTDTQYF
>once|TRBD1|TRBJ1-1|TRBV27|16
TGTGCCAGCAGTTTAGGAAGGACAGGGGTCAACACTGAAGCTTTCTTT
CASSLGRTGVNTEAFF
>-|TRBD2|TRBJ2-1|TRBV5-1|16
TGCGCCAGCAGCCCGGGGGGGGCAGATCGTTACAATGAGCAGTTCTTC
CASSPGGADRYNEQFF
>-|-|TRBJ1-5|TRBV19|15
TGTGCCAGTAGTATCCGAATCGGGAGATGGCAGCCCCAGCATTTT
CASSIRIGRWQPQHF
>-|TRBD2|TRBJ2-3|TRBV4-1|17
TGCGCCAGCAGCCCCTCTTGGGGGACTAGCGGATTAGATACGCAGTATTTT
CASSPSWGTSGLDTQYF
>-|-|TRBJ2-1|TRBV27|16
TGTGCCAGCACCAAGGTAGGGGTTCAGACCTACAATGAGCAGTTCTTC
CASTKVGVQTYNEQFF
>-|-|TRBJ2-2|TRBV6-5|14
TGTGCCAGCAGTTACTCGACAGCGTACGGGGAGCTGTTTTTT
CASSYSTAYGELFF
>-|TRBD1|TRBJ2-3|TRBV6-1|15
TGTGCCAGCAAAGGGACAGTCGCTAGCACAGATACGCAGTATTTT
CASKGTVASTDTQYF
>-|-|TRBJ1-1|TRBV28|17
TGTGCCAGCAGTTTTAATTCACAGGCCGAGGTTGACACTGAAGCTTTCTTT
CASSFNSQAEVDTEAFF
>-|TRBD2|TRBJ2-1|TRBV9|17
TGTGCCAGCAGCTCCACTAGCGGGAGGGCCCCCTACAATGAGCAGTTCTTC
CASSSTSGRAPYNEQFF
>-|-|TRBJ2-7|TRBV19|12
TGTGCCAGTAGAGACAGCACCTACGAGCAGTACTTC
CASRDSTYEQYF